The 2 T cell receptor beta chains below all came from one sample that was sequenced in a study of cytomegalovirus exposure and HLA in healthy donors. It was with 60 Vbeta and 13 Jbeta primers that the PCR ran. Measured with immunoSEQ multiplex PCR; TCRdb has only the in-frame clones, and not every one. The repertoire holds 100,000 to 150,000 clones, with around 77% as singletons. Sample: PBMCs. The receptors were sampled from a male donor in good health and CMV-seropositive.

This clone was observed a single time. The chain couples TRBV7-3 to TRBJ2-5, with TRBD2 matching over 13 bases. Per germline, CDR1 SGHTA and CDR2 FQGTGA. Losses at the gene ends were 5 bases for V and 2 bases for J; bases not matched to a gene: 11. The CDR3 runs to 18 residues. The CDR3 DNA reads TGTGCCAGCAGCCTCCGGACTAGCGGGAGCGGTCGGCAAGAGACCCAGTACTTC. Translation: CASSLRTSGSGRQETQYF.

The chain couples TRBV5-6 to TRBJ2-7, with TRBD2 matching over 9 bases. After removal of 6 bases from V and 5 bases from J, the junction contained 9 bases not matched to a gene. This CDR3 contains 14 residues. Germline loops: CDR1 SGHDT, CDR2 YYEEEE. The CDR3 loop is CASILRLAGNEQYF. The DNA of the CDR3 is TGTGCCAGCATTTTGAGGCTAGCGGGAAACGAGCAGTACTTC.